A single sample is the source of the 22 T cell receptor beta chains below, sequenced in a study of blood T cell repertoires in COVID-19. Measured with immunoSEQ multiplex PCR; TCRdb has only the in-frame clones, and not every one. The repertoire holds some 150,000 clones, with around 84% as singletons. Sample: peripheral blood. Receptors were obtained from a woman aged 50 to 65 in a cohort sampled during active or convalescent COVID-19.

The V and J genes are TRBV2 and TRBJ2-7; tentative D call: TRBD2 (6 bases). There are 13 residues in the CDR3. CDR1 SNHLY and CDR2 FYNNEI come from the germline V gene. V lost 6 bases to trimming and J lost 4 bases, with 13 bases between them. CDR3: CASRGDWRYEQYF. CDR3 coding DNA: TGTGCCAGCAGAGGGGACTGGAGGTACGAGCAGTACTTC.

The sample holds a few counts of this clone. This chain connects TRBV6-2 or TRBV6-3 to TRBJ2-7; 11 nucleotides agree with TRBD2. The CDR3 runs to 16 residues. The junction had 9 bases not matched to a gene; V was cut back by 5 bases and J by 3 bases. The germline gives CDR1 MNHEY, CDR2 SVGEGT. Written as DNA, the CDR3 is TGTGCCAGCAGTACCCATAGCGGGGGGGCCCACTACGAGCAGTACTTC. It codes for CASSTHSGGAHYEQYF.

This chain joins TRBV3-1 (or the pseudogene TRBV3-2) and TRBJ1-2; D gene ambiguous. This CDR3 spans 16 amino acids. Germline CDR1 and CDR2: LGHDT and YNNKEL (reference sequence). V shed 1 base and J shed 4 bases, with 16 bases lying between them. Written as DNA, the CDR3 is TGTGCCAGCAGCCAAGGCCGGGGAGCAACCTTCTATGGCTACACCTTC. Protein sequence: CASSQGRGATFYGYTF.

This clone was detected a few times. The chain carries TRBV3-1 (or the pseudogene TRBV3-2) and TRBJ1-2; D ambiguous. This CDR3 spans 16 amino acids. Germline CDR1 and CDR2: LGHDT and YNNKEL (reference sequence). Trimming removed 3 bases from V and 8 bases from J, with 22 bases in between. Here the CDR3 reads CASSHRTGHSDGGYTF. CDR3 nucleotides: TGTGCCAGCAGCCATCGGACTGGCCACTCTGACGGGGGCTACACCTTC.

This clone was detected a few times. The chain is built from TRBV7-8 and TRBJ1-2, with TRBD1 identical over 9 bases. The CDR3 runs to 17 residues. The germline gives CDR1 SGHVS, CDR2 FQNEAQ. Trimming removed 1 base from V and 5 bases from J; junction bases left unmatched: 11. This chain's CDR3 is CASSLDSLGTGIYGYTF. CDR3 in DNA: TGTGCCAGCAGCTTAGATTCTCTCGGGACAGGGATTTATGGCTACACCTTC. The variable domain in full, with the rest retrieved from reference TRBV7-8 and TRBJ1-2, is GAGVSQSPRYKVAKRGQDVALRCDPISGHVSLFWYQQALGQGPEFLTYFQNEAQLDKSGLPSDRFFAERPEGSVSTLKIQRTQQEDSAVYLCASSLDSLGTGIYGYTFGSGTRLTVV.

In this sample, this clone turned up once. The V call is TRBV5-1, the J call TRBJ2-7, with TRBD1 matching over 7 bases. From germline, CDR1 is SGHRS and CDR2 YFSETQ. The length of the CDR3 is 15 residues. J lost 2 bases, V lost 4 bases, and 9 bases had no gene match. This chain's CDR3 is CASSQLGRGTYEQYF. CDR3 coding DNA: TGCGCCAGCAGCCAGCTGGGCAGGGGGACCTACGAGCAGTACTTC.

The chain carries TRBV10-3 and TRBJ1-3; TRBD1 is a possible D gene (5 bases). Trimming took off 3 bases at V and 1 base at J, with 13 bases between the two ends. The CDR3 runs 16 residues. The V gene's germline CDR1 is ENHRY and CDR2 SYGVKD. CDR3 bases: TGTGCCATCAGTGATGCGGGAGGGGTTTCTGGAAACACCATATATTTT. This sequence encodes CAISDAGGVSGNTIYF.

The chain carries TRBV9 and TRBJ1-6, with 8 nucleotides matching TRBD1. The V gene's germline CDR1 is SGDLS and CDR2 YYNGEE. There are 15 residues in the CDR3. The junction had 7 bases not matched to a gene; V was cut back by 0 bases and J by 11 bases. The CDR3: CASSVAGQEVAPLHF. Here the CDR3 DNA reads TGTGCCAGCAGCGTAGCGGGACAGGAGGTTGCACCCCTCCACTTT.

J is TRBJ2-7 and V is TRBV4-3, with 8 bases identical to TRBD1. The CDR3 runs 14 residues. V was pared by 4 bases and J by 6 bases, with 8 bases of the junction left unmatched. Germline-derived CDR1 and CDR2 are LGHNA and YSLEER. The CDR3: CASSPTHTGGEQYF. As DNA, the CDR3 is TGCGCCAGCAGCCCGACCCACACAGGGGGCGAGCAGTACTTC.

The chain has TRBV2 and TRBJ2-7; D perhaps matches TRBD2 (5 bases). The CDR3 runs 13 residues. Germline CDR1 is SNHLY and CDR2 is FYNNEI. Between the trimmed V and J ends, which lost 3 bases and 2 bases, there was a span of 8 bases. The CDR3 region is CASSDDGTYEQYF. The CDR3 region has the DNA TGTGCCAGCAGTGATGACGGGACCTACGAGCAGTACTTC.

This clone was seen ten or more times. V and J are TRBV7-9 and TRBJ1-1, with a weak D call TRBD1 (6 bases). Germline V lookup: CDR1 SEHNR, CDR2 FQNEAQ (reference sequence). The V and J ends lost 5 bases and 7 bases respectively, with 17 bases between them. The CDR3 is 14 amino acids. The DNA for the CDR3 is TGTGCCAGCAGCCCCGGGGGGGCGGTAGATGAAGCTTTCTTT. Residues: CASSPGGAVDEAFF.

The V gene is TRBV5-1, the J gene TRBJ2-3; a possible D gene is TRBD2 (6 bases). V was pared by 4 bases and J by 5 bases, with 17 bases between. This CDR3 comprises 15 residues. In germline, CDR1 is SGHRS, CDR2 YFSETQ. CDR3 sequence (DNA): TGCGCCAGCAGCGCCCTGGGCGGGGCCAGAGATACGCAGTATTTT. Translated: CASSALGGARDTQYF.

The rearrangement links TRBV10-1 to TRBJ1-1, with a tentative D call TRBD1 (5 bases). Trimming removed 6 bases from V and 0 bases from J, with 17 bases in between. The germline V gene encodes CDR1 WNHNN and CDR2 SYGVQD (reference sequence). The CDR3 extends over 16 amino acids. The CDR3 spells CASRPGGAGMNTEAFF. Here the CDR3 DNA reads TGCGCCAGCAGGCCTGGCGGGGCGGGAATGAACACTGAAGCTTTCTTT.

The rearrangement links TRBV18 to TRBJ2-7, with D perhaps matching TRBD1 (6 bases). This CDR3 region has 13 residues. V lost 3 bases and J 2 bases, leaving 8 bases between the germline ends. CDR1 is KGHSH, CDR2 LQKENI, per germline. The CDR3 sequence is CASSPGQTYEQYF. Written as DNA, the CDR3 is TGTGCCAGCTCACCTGGACAGACCTACGAGCAGTACTTC.

The chain combines TRBV6-2 or TRBV6-3 with TRBJ1-3; D gene uncertain. The germline gives CDR1 MNHEY, CDR2 SVGEGT. This CDR3 is built from 15 residues. V lost 2 bases, J lost 0 bases, and 8 bases lay in between. In nucleotides, the CDR3 is TGTGCCAGCAGTTACCCTCCAGTCTCTGGAAACACCATATATTTT. This sequence encodes CASSYPPVSGNTIYF.

This chain connects TRBV24-1 to TRBJ2-1, with 7 bases fitting TRBD1. From germline, CDR1 is KGHDR and CDR2 SFDVKD. The CDR3 runs 11 residues. Trimming at V came to 10 bases and at J to 4 bases, leaving 0 bases not matched to a gene. The CDR3 nucleotides are TGTGCCACGGGACAGTACAATGAGCAGTTCTTC. Its protein is CATGQYNEQFF.

This clone has more than one count but fewer than ten. The chain links TRBV29-1 to TRBJ2-3; perhaps TRBD2 as D (5 bases). CDR3 length equals 13 residues. V shed 4 bases and J shed 4 bases, with 12 bases lying between them. CDR1 and CDR2 (germline): SQVTM, ANQGSEA. The CDR3 DNA reads as TGCAGCGTTGGGGTAACAGCGGCAGATACGCAGTATTTT. Translating it yields CSVGVTAADTQYF.

The V gene is TRBV21-1, the J gene TRBJ1-1; TRBD1, as called in the table, went unchecked against the DNA. TRBV21-1 is assigned pseudogene status. CDR3 length: 15 residues. Here the CDR3 DNA reads TGTGCCAGCAGCAAAACCCCGGCCAAGGGGACTGAAGCTTTCTTT. Its translation: CASSKTPAKGTEAFF.

Regarding this clone: The sample carries other DNA sequences with the same CDR3. The chain joins TRBV9 to TRBJ2-2; tentatively, D is TRBD1 (6 bases). CDR1 SGDLS and CDR2 YYNGEE come from the germline V gene. The CDR3 is 17 amino acids. V lost 1 base, J lost 0 bases, and 13 bases lay in between. CDR3 sequence reads: CASSVLSGTTNTGELFF. The CDR3 DNA reads as TGTGCCAGCAGCGTACTTTCCGGGACAACGAACACCGGGGAGCTGTTTTTT.

The chain employs TRBV19 and TRBJ2-5, with a weak D call TRBD2 (5 bases). The V and J ends lost 3 bases and 1 base respectively, with 12 bases between them. The germline CDR1 and CDR2 sequences are LNHDA and SQIVND (reference sequence). The CDR3 runs 15 residues. CDR3 DNA sequence: TGTGCCAGTAGTATCGGACGAGGGCCCCAAGAGACCCAGTACTTC. Translating it yields CASSIGRGPQETQYF.

This clone was observed once. The V and J genes are TRBV4-1 and TRBJ2-2; TRBD1 might be the D (6 bases). Looked up from germline, CDR1 is MGHRA and CDR2 is YSYEKL. Trimming shortened V by 0 bases and J by 6 bases, and 8 bases separated the two germline ends. The CDR3 extends over 14 amino acids. CDR3 nucleotide sequence: TGCGCCAGCAGCCAAGACAGGGGCCCCGGGGAGCTGTTTTTT. This translates into CASSQDRGPGELFF.

The chain has TRBV12-3 or TRBV12-4 and TRBJ1-5; D unresolved. V was shortened by 5 bases and J by 6 bases, with 8 bases between the two germline ends. CDR3 length: 12 amino acids. CDR3 nucleotides: TGTGCCAGCAGTCCCTCGGGTCAGCCCCAGCATTTT. Residues: CASSPSGQPQHF.